This T cell receptor beta chain appears in the sequencing data of a study of CD8+ T cells in alopecia areata. About the study: The protocol delivered tofacitinib for 6 to 18 months, then withdrew it for 6 months. General study findings and limits: Sequencing of scalp tissue also captures the resident alphabeta T cells of normal skin.

Remarks on this clone: As yet, its antigen is unknown.

cDNA reverse transcribed from extracted RNA served as the sequencing template. The table came from immunoSEQ multiplex PCR; TCRdb's copy has only in-frame clones and leaves some out. The data show about 150,000 clones, with 40% to 50% seen just once and over 5.5% held by the top ten. V dropped 5 bases and J dropped 4 bases, with 11 bases sitting between them. The CDR3 is 13 residues long. CDR1 is SGHTA and CDR2 is FQGTGA in the germline V gene. Individuals with alopecia areata gave both lesional scalp punch biopsies and peripheral blood for collection. Cell sorting was applied to PBMCs, and CD4+ and CD8+ T cells were collected.

Sequencing was performed on CD4+ T cells sorted from blood. The sequence derives from a human donor with alopecia areata. The chain links TRBV7-3 to TRBJ1-2, with D perhaps matching TRBD1 (5 bases). This CDR3 is CASSPRGGYGYTF. The DNA for the CDR3 is TGTGCCAGCAGCCCACGGGGGGGCTATGGCTACACCTTC.